This entry lists 6 T cell receptor beta chains sequenced from one sample in a study of shared clonotypes between healthy human individuals. Cells designated naive CD8 were CD45RO-negative and were positively selected for CCR7, with terminally differentiated effector memory CD45RA+ cells excluded. Repertoires were generated with immunoSEQ multiplex PCR, while TCRdb's copy carries only in-frame clones and drops some. The data hold around 2.1 million clones, with under 95% observed a single time. Sequenced input: naive CD8+ T cells from PBMCs. These receptor sequences come from a man aged 18 to 30 in good health. Some clones in this sample may be carry-over from other donors' samples.

The V call is TRBV27, the J call TRBJ2-7; 11 nucleotides align to TRBD2. The CDR3 totals 15 residues. The V and J ends lost 3 bases and 5 bases, in that order; junction bases with no gene match: 6. Germline-derived CDR1 and CDR2 are MNHEY and SMNVEV (reference sequence). The CDR3 is CASSFLLAGVHEQYF. CDR3 DNA sequence: TGTGCCAGCAGTTTTCTACTAGCGGGAGTGCACGAGCAGTACTTC.

The chain is built from TRBV9 and TRBJ2-7; D is undetermined. The ends were cut back, 4 bases at V and 1 base at J, with 15 bases in the middle. CDR3 size: 15 residues. Germline assignment: CDR1 SGDLS and CDR2 YYNGEE. The CDR3 region has the DNA TGTGCCAGCAGCTCAGCAAGTGACACATCCTACGAGCAGTACTTC. It specifies CASSSASDTSYEQYF.

This clone was seen a single time. The CDR3 protein is CASSLKRGSSYEQYF. DNA for the CDR3: TGCGCCAGCAGCTTGAAGAGGGGAAGCTCCTACGAGCAGTACTTC. The gene calls are TRBV5-1 and TRBJ2-7; D assignment may be TRBD1 or TRBD2 (5 bases each). The CDR3 loop spans 15 amino acids. V gave up 1 base and J gave up 0 bases, with 11 bases separating them. Germline V gene sequence: CDR1 SGHRS, CDR2 YFSETQ.

This clone was found once. The rearrangement joins TRBV28 to TRBJ2-7; 7 nucleotides align to TRBD2. This CDR3 spans 13 amino acids. In germline, CDR1 is MDHEN, CDR2 SYDVKM. Trimming cost V 8 bases and J 3 bases; bases outside gene matches: 7. The CDR3 here is CASGGDRYYEQYF. CDR3 nucleotide sequence: TGTGCCAGCGGGGGGGACCGTTACTACGAGCAGTACTTC.

The rearrangement uses TRBV27 and TRBJ2-5, with 10 bases fitting TRBD1. This CDR3 contains 16 residues. V trimming: 2 bases; J trimming: 2 bases; junction bases outside the gene matches: 5. Germline lookup yields CDR1 MNHEY and CDR2 SMNVEV (reference sequence). This CDR3 reads CASSLLTDRGQETQYF. The CDR3 bases are TGTGCCAGCAGTTTACTCACGGACAGGGGGCAAGAGACCCAGTACTTC.

The V call is TRBV5-1, the J call TRBJ2-1; perhaps TRBD2 as D (6 bases). Deletions cut 1 base from V and 5 bases from J, with 22 bases between. The CDR3 covers 18 residues. Germline V lookup: CDR1 SGHRS, CDR2 YFSETQ. CDR3 DNA sequence: TGCGCCAGCAGCTTGAAGGGTAGCGGTTTTCTTGGGGACAATGAGCAGTTCTTC. It is translated as CASSLKGSGFLGDNEQFF.